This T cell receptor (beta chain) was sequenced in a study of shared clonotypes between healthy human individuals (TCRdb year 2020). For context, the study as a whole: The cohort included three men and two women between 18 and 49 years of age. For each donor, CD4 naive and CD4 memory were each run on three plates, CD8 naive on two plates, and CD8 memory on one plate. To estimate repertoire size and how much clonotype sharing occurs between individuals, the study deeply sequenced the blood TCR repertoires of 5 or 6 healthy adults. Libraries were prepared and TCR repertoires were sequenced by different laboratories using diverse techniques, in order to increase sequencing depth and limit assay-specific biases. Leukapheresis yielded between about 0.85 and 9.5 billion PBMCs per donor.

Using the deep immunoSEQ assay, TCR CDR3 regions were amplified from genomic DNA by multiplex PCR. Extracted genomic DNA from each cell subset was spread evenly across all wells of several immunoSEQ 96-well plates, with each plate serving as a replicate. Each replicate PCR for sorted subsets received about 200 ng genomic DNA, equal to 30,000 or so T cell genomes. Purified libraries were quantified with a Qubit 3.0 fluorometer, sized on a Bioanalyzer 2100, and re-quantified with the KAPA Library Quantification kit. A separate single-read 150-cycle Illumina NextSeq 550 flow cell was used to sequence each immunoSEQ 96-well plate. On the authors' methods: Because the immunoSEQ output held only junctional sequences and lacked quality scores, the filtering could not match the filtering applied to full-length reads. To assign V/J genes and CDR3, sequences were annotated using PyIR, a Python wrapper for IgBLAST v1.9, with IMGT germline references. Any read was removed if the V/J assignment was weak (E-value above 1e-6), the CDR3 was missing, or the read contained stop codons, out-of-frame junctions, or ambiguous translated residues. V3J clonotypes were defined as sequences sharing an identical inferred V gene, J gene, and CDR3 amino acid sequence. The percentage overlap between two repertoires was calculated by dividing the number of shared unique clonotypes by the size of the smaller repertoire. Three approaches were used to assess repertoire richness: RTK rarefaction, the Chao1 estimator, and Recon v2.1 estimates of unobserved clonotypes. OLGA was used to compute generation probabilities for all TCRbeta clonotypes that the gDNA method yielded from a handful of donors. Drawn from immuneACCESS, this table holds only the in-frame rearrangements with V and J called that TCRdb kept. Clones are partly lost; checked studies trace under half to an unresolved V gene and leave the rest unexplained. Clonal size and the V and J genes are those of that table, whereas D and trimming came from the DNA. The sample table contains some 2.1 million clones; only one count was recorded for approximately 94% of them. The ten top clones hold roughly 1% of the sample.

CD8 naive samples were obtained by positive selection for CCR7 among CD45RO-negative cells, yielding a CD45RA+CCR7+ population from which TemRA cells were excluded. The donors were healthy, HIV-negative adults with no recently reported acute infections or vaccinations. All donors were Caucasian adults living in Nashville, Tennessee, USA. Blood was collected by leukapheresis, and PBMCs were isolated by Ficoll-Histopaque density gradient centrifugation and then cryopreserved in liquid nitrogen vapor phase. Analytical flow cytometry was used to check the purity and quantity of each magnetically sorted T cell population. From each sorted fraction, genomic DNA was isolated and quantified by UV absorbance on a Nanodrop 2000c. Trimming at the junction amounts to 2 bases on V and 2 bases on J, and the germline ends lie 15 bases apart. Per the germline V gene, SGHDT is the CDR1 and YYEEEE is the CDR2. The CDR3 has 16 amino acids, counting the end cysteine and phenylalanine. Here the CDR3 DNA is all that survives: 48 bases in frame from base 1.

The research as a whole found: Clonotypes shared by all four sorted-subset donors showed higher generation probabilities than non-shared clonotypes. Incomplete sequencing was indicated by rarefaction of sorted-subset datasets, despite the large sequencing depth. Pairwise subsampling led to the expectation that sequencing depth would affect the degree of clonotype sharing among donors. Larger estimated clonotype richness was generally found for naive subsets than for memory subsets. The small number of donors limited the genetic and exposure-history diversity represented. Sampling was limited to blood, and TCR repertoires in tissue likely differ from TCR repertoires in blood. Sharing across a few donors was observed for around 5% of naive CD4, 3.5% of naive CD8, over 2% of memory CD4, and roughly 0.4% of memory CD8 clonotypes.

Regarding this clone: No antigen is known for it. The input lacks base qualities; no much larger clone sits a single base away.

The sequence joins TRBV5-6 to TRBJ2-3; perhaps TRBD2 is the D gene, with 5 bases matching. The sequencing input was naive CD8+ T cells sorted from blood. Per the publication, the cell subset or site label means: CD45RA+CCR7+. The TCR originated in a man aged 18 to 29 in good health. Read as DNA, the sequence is TGTGCCAGCAGCTTTCTTGGGAGTGAGAACACAGATACGCAGTATTTT. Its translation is CASSFLGSENTDTQYF.